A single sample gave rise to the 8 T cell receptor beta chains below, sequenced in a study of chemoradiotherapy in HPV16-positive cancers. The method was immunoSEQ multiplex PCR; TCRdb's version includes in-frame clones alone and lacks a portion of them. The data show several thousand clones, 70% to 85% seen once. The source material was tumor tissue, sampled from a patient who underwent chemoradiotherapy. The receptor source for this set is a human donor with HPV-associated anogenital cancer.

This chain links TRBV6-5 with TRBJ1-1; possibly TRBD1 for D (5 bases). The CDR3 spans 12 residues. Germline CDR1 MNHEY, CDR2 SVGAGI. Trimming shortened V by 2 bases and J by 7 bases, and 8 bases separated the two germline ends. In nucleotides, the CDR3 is TGTGCCAGCAGTTACGAGGGGCGTGAAGCTTTCTTT. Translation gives CASSYEGREAFF.

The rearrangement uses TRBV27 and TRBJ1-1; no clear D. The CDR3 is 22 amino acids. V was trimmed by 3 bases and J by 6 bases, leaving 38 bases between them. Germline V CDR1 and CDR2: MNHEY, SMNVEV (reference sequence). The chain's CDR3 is CASSLIRRPRDPSERLVSEAFF. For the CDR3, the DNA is TGTGCCAGCAGTTTGATCCGGCGACCGCGAGACCCCTCCGAGAGGTTAGTGTCTGAAGCTTTCTTT.

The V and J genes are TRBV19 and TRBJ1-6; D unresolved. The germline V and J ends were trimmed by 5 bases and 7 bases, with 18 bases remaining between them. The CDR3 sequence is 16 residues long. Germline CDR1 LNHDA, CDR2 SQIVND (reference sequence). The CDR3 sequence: CASSVIMGPANSPLHF. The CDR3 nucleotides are TGTGCCAGTAGTGTTATCATGGGCCCAGCGAATTCACCCCTCCACTTT.

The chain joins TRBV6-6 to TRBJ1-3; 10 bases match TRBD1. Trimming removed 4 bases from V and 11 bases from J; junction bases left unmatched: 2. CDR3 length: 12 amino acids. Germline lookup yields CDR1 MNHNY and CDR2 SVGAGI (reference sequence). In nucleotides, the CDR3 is TGTGCCAGCAGTTCCGACAGGGGGCCCATATATTTT. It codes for CASSSDRGPIYF.

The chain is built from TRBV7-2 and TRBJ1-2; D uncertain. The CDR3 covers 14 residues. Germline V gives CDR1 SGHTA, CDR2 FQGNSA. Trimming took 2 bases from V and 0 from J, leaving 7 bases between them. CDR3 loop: CASSLFGPNYGYTF. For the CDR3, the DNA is TGTGCCAGCAGCTTATTTGGCCCTAACTATGGCTACACCTTC.

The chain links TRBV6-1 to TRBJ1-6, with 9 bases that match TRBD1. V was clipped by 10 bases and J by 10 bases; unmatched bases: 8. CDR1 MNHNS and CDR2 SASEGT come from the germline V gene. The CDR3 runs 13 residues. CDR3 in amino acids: CANARDRESPLHF. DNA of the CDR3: TGTGCCAACGCCCGGGACAGGGAATCACCCCTCCACTTT.

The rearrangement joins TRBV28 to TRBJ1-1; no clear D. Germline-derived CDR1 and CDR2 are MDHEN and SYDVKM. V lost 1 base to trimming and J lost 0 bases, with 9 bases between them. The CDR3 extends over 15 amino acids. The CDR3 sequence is CASSLYGAMNTEAFF. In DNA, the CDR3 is TGTGCCAGCAGTTTATATGGAGCTATGAACACTGAAGCTTTCTTT.

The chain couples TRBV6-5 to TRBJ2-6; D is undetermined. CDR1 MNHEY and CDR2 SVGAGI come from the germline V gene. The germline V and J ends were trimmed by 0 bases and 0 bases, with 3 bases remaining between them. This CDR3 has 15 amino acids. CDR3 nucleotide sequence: TGTGCCAGCAGTTACTCTGTCTCTGGGGCCAACGTCCTGACTTTC. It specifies CASSYSVSGANVLTF.